The 25 T cell receptor beta chains below were found in one sample sequenced in a study of T cells in Graves' hyperthyroidism and ophthalmopathy. RNA transcripts yielded amplified TCR beta CDR3 regions. TCR CDR3 regions were first amplified by RT-PCR with HTBI primers. TCRdb passed the multiplex PCR reads through MiXCR, listing each CDR3 protein once. The sample includes about 580,000 distinct CDR3 sequences, 11% to 15% seen only once; the top ten take less than 6%. The sample comprised blood. Source of these receptors: a woman aged 30 to 39 with Graves' hyperthyroidism that later progressed to Graves' ophthalmopathy.

In this sample, this clonotype turned up a few times. An end of the junction differs from the germline gene, which may be a read error. The chain recombines TRBV2 with TRBJ2-1, with unresolved D. This CDR3 has 14 amino acids. Germline CDR1 and CDR2: SNHLY and FYNNEI. The CDR3 spells CAISAMNENNEQFF. CDR3 coding DNA: TGTGCCATCAGTGCTATGAACGAGAACAATGAGCAGTTCTTC.

V and J are TRBV12-3 or TRBV12-4 and TRBJ2-3; D remains unclear. V lost 6 bases to trimming and J lost 6 bases, with 13 bases between them. The CDR3 has 13 amino acids. CDR3 amino acids: CASSPSGLDTQYF. In DNA, the CDR3 is TGTGCCAGCAGCCCTTCGGGTTTGGATACGCAGTATTTT.

CDR3 bases: TGTGCCAGCAGCTCACAGGGTCCCCTCGGGACAGATACGCAGTATTTT. It encodes CASSSQGPLGTDTQYF. This sequence joins TRBV7-2 and TRBJ2-3; possible D gene TRBD1, 6 bases. This CDR3 spans 16 amino acids. Germline CDR1 reads SGHTA; CDR2 reads FQGNSA. Trimming left V 4 bases short and J 3 bases short, with 17 bases between. The full variable domain, its missing parts supplied by reference TRBV7-2 and TRBJ2-3, is GAGVSQSPSNKVTEKGKDVELRCDPISGHTALYWYRQSLGQGLEFLIYFQGNSAPDKSGLPSDRFSAERTGGSVSTLTIQRTQQEDSAVYLCASSSQGPLGTDTQYFGPGTRLTVL.

On this clonotype itself: Being one base from a much bigger clone, this may be a read error. This chain uses TRBV3-1 with TRBJ2-1; D uncertain. This CDR3 has 12 residues. CDR1 LGHDT and CDR2 YNNKEL come from the germline V gene (reference sequence). DNA for the CDR3: TGTGCCAGCAACCAAGAGGAAGGGGAGCAGTTCTTC. Encoded protein: CASNQEEGEQFF.

This clonotype has at least ten counts. The CDR3: CASGLVGGSSYEQYF. The CDR3 DNA reads TGTGCTAGTGGTTTGGTAGGCGGTAGCTCCTACGAGCAGTACTTC. The chain has TRBV12-5 and TRBJ2-7; D uncertain. This CDR3 is built from 15 residues. Between the trimmed V and J ends, which lost 0 bases and 0 bases, there was a span of 9 bases. Germline CDR1 reads LGHNT; CDR2 reads FRNRAP. The variable domain in full, completed from reference TRBV12-5 and TRBJ2-7, reads DARVTQTPRHKVTEMGQEVTMRCQPILGHNTVFWYRQTMMQGLELLAYFRNRAPLDDSGMPKDRFSAEMPDATLATLKIQPSEPRDSAVYFCASGLVGGSSYEQYFGPGTRLTVT.

This clonotype was detected ten times or more. The chain joins TRBV2 to TRBJ2-3; D uncertain. The V gene's germline CDR1 is SNHLY and CDR2 FYNNEI. This CDR3 has 11 amino acids. The V and J ends lost 1 base and 7 bases respectively, with 3 bases between them. CDR3 coding DNA: TGTGCCAGCAGTGAAGACTATACGCAGTATTTT. This gives the protein CASSEDYTQYF.

This clonotype occurred many times. The chain is built from TRBV6-2 or TRBV6-3 and TRBJ1-2; 8 bases align to TRBD1. The CDR3 is made up of 14 amino acids. Germline V lookup: CDR1 MNHEY, CDR2 SVGEGT. The J segment lost 2 bases and the V segment lost 9 bases, leaving 8 bases of the junction unmatched. CDR3 protein: CASQGAQWNYGYTF. The CDR3 DNA sequence: TGTGCCAGTCAGGGGGCACAGTGGAACTATGGCTACACCTTC.

This clonotype was observed at least ten times. The V call is TRBV6-2 or TRBV6-3, the J call TRBJ2-7; 7 bases map to TRBD1. J gave up 2 bases and V 7 bases, and 8 bases lay outside the gene matches. The CDR3 is 14 residues long. CDR1 and CDR2 from the germline V gene are MNHEY and SVGEGT. Written as DNA, the CDR3 is TGTGCCAGCACCCCGTGGACAGGAACCTACGAGCAGTACTTC. Protein: CASTPWTGTYEQYF.

This clonotype was detected ten times or more. The V and J genes are TRBV20-1 and TRBJ2-5; a possible D gene is TRBD2 (6 bases). The V end lost 0 bases, the J end lost 2 bases, and 13 bases lay between the germline ends. Germline assignment: CDR1 DFQATT and CDR2 SNEGSKA (reference sequence). This CDR3 is 15 amino acids long. The chain's CDR3 is CSARDRRAGQETQYF. The DNA for the CDR3 is TGCAGTGCTAGAGATCGACGGGCGGGACAAGAGACCCAGTACTTC.

The V and J genes are TRBV20-1 and TRBJ2-7; D is uncertain. The V gene's germline CDR1 is DFQATT and CDR2 SNEGSKA (reference sequence). Between the trimmed V and J ends, which lost 5 bases and 5 bases, there was a span of 13 bases. CDR3 length equals 12 residues. The CDR3 DNA is TGCAGTGCTGCCCCAAGGGCCCACGAGCAGTACTTC. As protein: CSAAPRAHEQYF.

This clonotype occurred many times. V and J are TRBV11-2 and TRBJ2-5; 9 nucleotides match TRBD2. CDR1 and CDR2 (germline): SGHAT, FQNNGV. V shed 8 bases, J shed 2 bases, and the junction held 6 bases outside the gene matches. The length of the CDR3 is 14 residues. CDR3 nucleotide sequence: TGTGCCAGCGGACTAGCGCCCAATCAAGAGACCCAGTACTTC. Its translation: CASGLAPNQETQYF. Supplemented by reference TRBV11-2 and TRBJ2-5, the full variable domain reads EAGVAQSPRYKIIEKRQSVAFWCNPISGHATLYWYQQILGQGPKLLIQFQNNGVVDDSQLPKDRFSAERLKGVDSTLKIQPAKLEDSAVYLCASGLAPNQETQYFGPGTRLLVL.

This clonotype was observed many times. The chain combines TRBV2 with TRBJ2-7, with D unclear. CDR3 length: 13 residues. Germline CDR1 reads SNHLY; CDR2 reads FYNNEI. With 7 bases removed from V and 6 bases from J, the gap between germline ends came to 16 bases. CDR3 region: CASTAVLGGEQYF. The CDR3 nucleotides read TGTGCCAGCACGGCCGTCCTCGGCGGCGAGCAGTACTTC.

This clonotype was detected ten times or more. V gene TRBV15 combines with J gene TRBJ1-1, with 9 nucleotides matching TRBD1. Germline CDR1 LNHNV, CDR2 YYDKDF (reference sequence). Losses at the gene ends were 6 bases for V and 4 bases for J; bases not matched to a gene: 18. This CDR3 is built from 18 residues. The CDR3 is CATSPLSRGTGSPTEAFF. The CDR3 DNA sequence: TGTGCCACCAGTCCCCTCAGTAGGGGGACAGGGAGTCCCACTGAAGCTTTCTTT.

This clonotype was seen ten or more times. CDR3 nucleotide sequence: TGCAGTGCCAGAAGGACTAGCGGTAGCACAGATACGCAGTATTTT. This sequence encodes CSARRTSGSTDTQYF. The chain couples TRBV20-1 to TRBJ2-3, with 10 nucleotides matching TRBD2. The CDR3 covers 15 residues. CDR1 and CDR2 (germline): DFQATT, SNEGSKA (reference sequence). The V gene end was trimmed by 6 bases and the J gene end by 0 bases; junction bases not matched to a gene: 6.

This clonotype was detected ten times or more. The gene calls are TRBV3-1 and TRBJ2-3; 7 positions match TRBD2. Trimming cost V 2 bases and J 5 bases; bases outside gene matches: 7. CDR1 is LGHDT, CDR2 YNNKEL, per germline (reference sequence). The CDR3 sequence is 15 residues long. This CDR3 is CASSQSGARVDTQYF. The CDR3 DNA sequence: TGTGCCAGCAGCCAAAGCGGGGCAAGGGTAGATACGCAGTATTTT.

The chain links TRBV7-9 to TRBJ2-1; possible D gene TRBD2, 7 bases. The CDR3 is 14 residues long. Germline loops: CDR1 SEHNR, CDR2 FQNEAQ (reference sequence). V gave up 1 base and J gave up 9 bases, with 13 bases separating them. The CDR3 region is CASSLGGGRGEQFF. Written as DNA, the CDR3 is TGTGCCAGCAGCTTAGGGGGGGGGCGCGGTGAGCAGTTCTTC.

This clonotype was observed many times. This rearrangement joins TRBV6-2 or TRBV6-3 to TRBJ1-1, with 7 bases matching TRBD1. This CDR3 contains 13 residues. Germline CDR1 reads MNHEY; CDR2 reads SVGEGT. J was trimmed by 1 base and V by 6 bases; bases with no gene match: 2. CDR3 sequence: CASSRTGNTEAFF. CDR3 sequence (DNA): TGTGCCAGCAGCCGGACAGGGAACACTGAAGCTTTCTTT.

This clonotype was seen at least ten times. This chain links TRBV2 with TRBJ1-4, with D unresolved. Germline CDR1 and CDR2: SNHLY and FYNNEI. CDR3 length: 12 amino acids. V lost 2 bases and J lost 2, with 0 bases in between. The CDR3 DNA reads TGTGCCAGCAGTGAAACTAATGAAAAACTGTTTTTT. This gives the protein CASSETNEKLFF.

The rearrangement uses TRBV2 and TRBJ2-1; D is undetermined. Germline V gene data show CDR1 as SNHLY and CDR2 as FYNNEI. This CDR3 region has 16 residues. The V end lost 4 bases, the J end lost 0 bases, and 13 bases lay between the germline ends. CDR3 protein: CASSVQVLSSYNEQFF. CDR3 coding DNA: TGTGCCAGCAGTGTCCAGGTCCTAAGCTCCTACAATGAGCAGTTCTTC.

This sequence joins TRBV30 and TRBJ1-6; D remains ambiguous. CDR1 and CDR2 (germline): GTSNPN, SVGIG (reference sequence). Deletions cut 4 bases from V and 0 bases from J, with 10 bases between. This CDR3 spans 15 amino acids. CDR3 protein: CAWTWASSYNSPLHF. CDR3 coding DNA: TGTGCCTGGACGTGGGCGAGCTCCTATAATTCACCCCTCCACTTT.

This clonotype occurred many times. The chain uses TRBV29-1 and TRBJ2-1; 9 bases are a match to TRBD2. The CDR3 is 14 amino acids. From germline, CDR1 is SQVTM and CDR2 ANQGSEA. Trimming at V came to 7 bases and at J to 6 bases, leaving 10 bases not matched to a gene. The CDR3 protein is CSEGPGLASNEQFF. CDR3 DNA: TGCAGCGAAGGCCCGGGACTAGCTAGCAATGAGCAGTTCTTC.

This sequence joins TRBV11-3 and TRBJ2-1, with D possibly TRBD2 on 6 matching bases. The CDR3 is 16 amino acids. V was pared by 5 bases and J by 0 bases, with 14 bases between. The germline gives CDR1 SGHNT, CDR2 YENEEA. The CDR3 DNA reads TGTGCCAGCAGCCAAGAGGTGCGGGGCTCCTACAATGAGCAGTTCTTC. Encoded protein: CASSQEVRGSYNEQFF. Using reference TRBV11-3 and TRBJ2-1 for the parts outside the CDR3, the full variable domain is EAGVVQSPRYKIIEKKQPVAFWCNPISGHNTLYWYLQNLGQGPELLIRYENEEAVDDSQLPKDRFSAERLKGVDSTLKIQPAELGDSAVYLCASSQEVRGSYNEQFFGPGTRLTVL.

This clonotype was recorded many times. V and J are TRBV12-3 or TRBV12-4 and TRBJ1-5, with 8 nucleotides matching TRBD1. This CDR3 is built from 16 residues. V dropped 6 bases and J dropped 5; count of bases not matched to a gene: 12. CDR3 residues: CASRRAHAGGDQPQHF. CDR3 nucleotides: TGTGCCAGCAGGAGGGCCCACGCAGGGGGCGATCAGCCCCAGCATTTT.

This clonotype has a count of ten or more. The chain is built from TRBV30 and TRBJ1-1; D is perhaps TRBD1 (6 bases). Germline V gene data show CDR1 as GTSNPN and CDR2 as SVGIG (reference sequence). V lost 3 bases and J lost 7, with 15 bases in between. This CDR3 is 13 amino acids long. As DNA, the CDR3 is TGTGCCTGGAGACGGAGGGGGAGGGTTGAAGCTTTCTTT. It yields the protein CAWRRRGRVEAFF.

The sample holds many counts of this clonotype. This sequence joins TRBV30 and TRBJ2-3, with 7 bases matching TRBD1. Per germline, CDR1 GTSNPN and CDR2 SVGIG (reference sequence). The CDR3 runs 16 residues. Trimming took 2 bases from V and 0 from J; bases not matched to a gene: 8. For the CDR3, the DNA is TGTGCCTGGAGTATCGGGACAGATCCTAGCACAGATACGCAGTATTTT. Translating gives CAWSIGTDPSTDTQYF.